This entry features one T cell receptor (beta chain) sequence. Trimming pared 7 bases from V and 1 base from J, leaving 11 bases between. The CDR3 runs 13 residues. CDR1 is SGHAT and CDR2 is FQNNGV in the germline V gene. This sample is part of a study of blood T cell repertoires in COVID-19. Study overall: Acute-phase and convalescent COVID-19 samples originated in the United States, Italy and Spain. Sources were T cells, B-cell-depleted T cells, or PBMCs; the material itself was cDNA or gDNA.

Original data processing: Amplification of reference gene primers was used by the study to estimate nucleated cell counts. Sequencing was performed with immunoSEQ multiplex PCR; in TCRdb, only in-frame clones are kept and a portion is missing. Clone size and the V and J calls come from that table; the DNA yielded D and trimming. The repertoire holds about 310,000 clones, with around 90% as singletons. Sequences were obtained from peripheral blood. The sequence was obtained from a man in his 70s with acute or convalescent COVID-19. The chain uses TRBV11-2 and TRBJ2-7; TRBD2 is a possible D gene (5 bases). The CDR3 reads CASTVGESYEQYF. The CDR3 DNA reads TGTGCCAGCACCGTCGGGGAGTCCTACGAGCAGTACTTC.